The 21 T cell receptor beta chains reported below all come from one sample, sequenced in a study of cytomegalovirus exposure and HLA in healthy donors. This table comes from immunoSEQ multiplex PCR, and its TCRdb copy is limited to in-frame clones, with some not included. This table holds approximately 170,000 clones, around 90% found once. Sequences were obtained from PBMCs. Receptors originate from a woman aged 18-29 years in good health and CMV-seropositive.

The genes are TRBV18 and TRBJ2-7; tentative D call: TRBD1 (7 bases). CDR1 and CDR2 from the germline V gene are KGHSH and LQKENI. The CDR3 contains 16 residues. The germline V and J ends were trimmed by 1 base and 2 bases, with 15 bases remaining between them. CDR3 loop: CASSPREAGGTYEQYF. In nucleotides, the CDR3 is TGTGCCAGCTCACCACGGGAGGCAGGGGGAACCTACGAGCAGTACTTC.

The rearrangement links TRBV7-2 to TRBJ2-2; D uncertain. From germline, CDR1 is SGHTA and CDR2 FQGNSA. V dropped 1 base and J dropped 8 bases, with 11 bases sitting between them. This CDR3 contains 14 residues. The CDR3 sequence is CASSLVASSGELFF. CDR3 nucleotide sequence: TGTGCCAGCAGCTTAGTGGCTAGTTCGGGGGAGCTGTTTTTT.

The V and J genes are TRBV10-2 and TRBJ2-5, with D tentatively TRBD1 (6 bases). V lost 3 bases and J lost 2, with 16 bases in between. CDR1 and CDR2 (germline): WSHSY, SAAADI. The CDR3 runs to 16 residues. CDR3 sequence reads: CASSDESGQHQETQYF. The CDR3 DNA follows: TGCGCCAGCAGTGATGAGTCGGGACAACATCAAGAGACCCAGTACTTC.

V gene TRBV5-1 combines with J gene TRBJ1-6; D not resolved. V was cut by 2 bases and J by 9 bases, with 12 bases left in between. CDR3 length: 14 amino acids. Germline V gene data show CDR1 as SGHRS and CDR2 as YFSETQ. The CDR3 DNA reads as TGCGCCAGCAGCTTAAGGGAGTTCGGTTCACCCCTCCACTTT. This gives the protein CASSLREFGSPLHF.

The V call is TRBV4-3, the J call TRBJ1-3; D is perhaps TRBD1 (5 bases). This CDR3 spans 15 amino acids. The germline gives CDR1 LGHNA, CDR2 YSLEER. The V end lost 0 bases, the J end lost 4 bases, and 10 bases lay between the germline ends. The CDR3 reads CASSQERQLGNTIYF. CDR3 coding DNA: TGCGCCAGCAGCCAAGAGAGACAGCTGGGAAACACCATATATTTT.

This clone has just one count. This chain connects TRBV7-9 to TRBJ2-7; no reliable D call. V dropped 1 base and J dropped 4 bases, with 8 bases sitting between them. The CDR3 has 13 residues. Germline loops: CDR1 SEHNR, CDR2 FQNEAQ (reference sequence). This CDR3 reads CASSLGIQYEQYF. In nucleotides, the CDR3 is TGTGCCAGCAGCTTAGGTATTCAGTACGAGCAGTACTTC.

The genes are TRBV6-5 and TRBJ2-5; a weak D match, TRBD1 (6 bases). This CDR3 contains 15 residues. Germline V gene data show CDR1 as MNHEY and CDR2 as SVGAGI. The V end lost 5 bases, the J end lost 6 bases, and 19 bases lay between the germline ends. The CDR3 here is CASSATGQREQTQYF. The CDR3 coding sequence is TGTGCCAGCAGTGCTACTGGACAGAGAGAGCAGACCCAGTACTTC.

V usage is TRBV5-1 and J usage is TRBJ2-7, with D possibly being TRBD1 (5 bases). Trimming took off 5 bases at V and 0 bases at J, with 12 bases between the two ends. CDR1 and CDR2 (germline): SGHRS, YFSETQ. This CDR3 comprises 14 residues. In DNA form, the CDR3 reads TGCGCCAGCAGGACACAGGTCAGCTCCTACGAGCAGTACTTC. Its translation is CASRTQVSSYEQYF. Full variable domain (rest looked up from reference TRBV5-1 and TRBJ2-7): KAGVTQTPRYLIKTRGQQVTLSCSPISGHRSVSWYQQTPGQGLQFLFEYFSETQRNKGNFPGRFSGRQFSNSRSEMNVSTLELGDSALYLCASRTQVSSYEQYFGPGTRLTVT.

The rearrangement uses TRBV6-5 and TRBJ1-4; D uncertain. This CDR3 is 13 amino acids long. Germline CDR1 MNHEY, CDR2 SVGAGI. V dropped 1 base and J dropped 5 bases, with 5 bases sitting between them. The CDR3 protein is CASSYYGNEKLFF. The CDR3 coding sequence is TGTGCCAGCAGTTACTATGGCAATGAAAAACTGTTTTTT.

This chain uses TRBV2 with TRBJ2-5; TRBD1 agrees at 7 bases. Trimming cost V 2 bases and J 2 bases; bases outside gene matches: 2. The germline V gene encodes CDR1 SNHLY and CDR2 FYNNEI. CDR3 length: 14 residues. The CDR3 here is CASSEIRGQETQYF. The CDR3 DNA follows: TGTGCCAGCAGTGAAATCAGGGGGCAAGAGACCCAGTACTTC. The whole variable domain, remainder taken from reference TRBV2 and TRBJ2-5, is EPEVTQTPSHQVTQMGQEVILRCVPISNHLYFYWYRQILGQKVEFLVSFYNNEISEKSEIFDDQFSVERPDGSNFTLKIRSTKLEDSAMYFCASSEIRGQETQYFGPGTRLLVL.

The V call is TRBV4-1, the J call TRBJ2-1; a weak D match, TRBD1 (6 bases). The CDR3 extends over 15 amino acids. Germline V gives CDR1 MGHRA, CDR2 YSYEKL. V lost 4 bases to trimming and J lost 0 bases, with 10 bases between them. The CDR3 reads CASSPRTVSYNEQFF. CDR3 DNA sequence: TGCGCCAGCAGCCCCAGGACAGTCTCCTACAATGAGCAGTTCTTC.

The table lists this clone with a few counts. The gene calls are TRBV5-8 and TRBJ2-7; 7 nucleotides agree with TRBD2. The CDR3 runs 13 residues. Germline lookup yields CDR1 SGHTS and CDR2 YDEGEE. J gave up 3 bases and V 4 bases, and 4 bases lay outside the gene matches. The CDR3 protein is CASSQRGSYEQYF. DNA of the CDR3: TGTGCCAGCAGCCAGCGGGGCAGCTACGAGCAGTACTTC.

The J gene is TRBJ2-1, the V gene TRBV6-4; TRBD2 matches 7 bases. This CDR3 contains 15 residues. V dropped 4 bases and J dropped 2; count of bases not matched to a gene: 5. In germline, CDR1 is MRHNA, CDR2 SNTAGT. CDR3 sequence: CASSAGAGAYNEQFF. As DNA, the CDR3 is TGTGCCAGCAGTGCCGGCGCGGGAGCCTACAATGAGCAGTTCTTC.

The chain is built from TRBV30 and TRBJ2-7; TRBD2 aligns across 8 bases. Per germline, CDR1 GTSNPN and CDR2 SVGIG (reference sequence). The J segment lost 4 bases and the V segment lost 1 base, leaving 15 bases of the junction unmatched. This CDR3 spans 17 amino acids. CDR3 in DNA: TGTGCCTGGAGTGGAATCGGGAGGGGTTCGACGTATTACGAGCAGTACTTC. Encoded protein: CAWSGIGRGSTYYEQYF.

The CDR3 spells CASSSGTSRALQFF. CDR3 DNA: TGTGCCAGTTCCAGCGGGACTAGCCGGGCTCTTCAGTTCTTC. This chain uses TRBV25-1 with TRBJ2-1; TRBD2 matches 9 bases. The CDR3 loop spans 14 amino acids. Unmatched junction bases numbered 16, after V lost 9 bases and J lost 13 bases. CDR1 and CDR2 from the germline V gene are MGHDK and SYGVNS.

The chain couples TRBV6-1 to TRBJ1-2; 9 nucleotides align to TRBD1. Germline CDR1 and CDR2: MNHNS and SASEGT. This CDR3 is built from 14 residues. The V and J ends lost 4 bases and 3 bases, in that order; junction bases with no gene match: 3. CDR3 coding DNA: TGTGCCAGCAGTGTCGGACAGGGGTACTATGGCTACACCTTC. As protein: CASSVGQGYYGYTF.

The genes are TRBV5-1 and TRBJ2-1; 7 bases align to TRBD2. This CDR3 has 14 residues. V gave up 4 bases and J gave up 2 bases; unmatched junction bases: 3. Germline V lookup: CDR1 SGHRS, CDR2 YFSETQ. CDR3: CASSAGEAYNEQFF. In DNA form, the CDR3 reads TGCGCCAGCAGCGCGGGAGAGGCCTACAATGAGCAGTTCTTC.

The chain carries TRBV7-9 and TRBJ2-7; 8 bases are shared with TRBD2. The germline CDR1 and CDR2 sequences are SEHNR and FQNEAQ (reference sequence). Trimming cost V 4 bases and J 1 base; bases outside gene matches: 0. The CDR3 has 13 residues. The CDR3 region is CASSSGGSYEQYF. For the CDR3, the DNA is TGTGCCAGCAGCTCGGGGGGGTCCTACGAGCAGTACTTC.

Only a few counts were recorded for this clone. This chain uses TRBV18 with TRBJ1-2, with D perhaps TRBD1 (6 bases). The CDR3 length is 13 residues. V lost 6 bases to trimming and J lost 4 bases, with 12 bases between them. Germline CDR1 KGHSH, CDR2 LQKENI. DNA of the CDR3: TGTGCCAGCTCCCCGTGGACAGCCTATGGCTACACCTTC. Translating gives CASSPWTAYGYTF.

As DNA, the CDR3 is TGCGCCAGCAGCTACAGGGGGGGCAATGAGCAGTTCTTC. Protein product: CASSYRGGNEQFF. This rearrangement joins TRBV4-1 to TRBJ2-1; TRBD1 might be the D (8 bases). CDR3 length: 13 amino acids. Deletions cut 5 bases from V and 6 bases from J, with 11 bases between. Germline V gene data show CDR1 as MGHRA and CDR2 as YSYEKL.

J is TRBJ1-1 and V is TRBV5-1, with D possibly TRBD1 on 5 matching bases. The CDR3 loop spans 14 amino acids. V lost 6 bases, J lost 2 bases, and 14 bases lay in between. Looked up from germline, CDR1 is SGHRS and CDR2 is YFSETQ. The CDR3 DNA reads TGCGCCAGCACCTATGACAGTTTTAACACTGAAGCTTTCTTT. It encodes CASTYDSFNTEAFF.